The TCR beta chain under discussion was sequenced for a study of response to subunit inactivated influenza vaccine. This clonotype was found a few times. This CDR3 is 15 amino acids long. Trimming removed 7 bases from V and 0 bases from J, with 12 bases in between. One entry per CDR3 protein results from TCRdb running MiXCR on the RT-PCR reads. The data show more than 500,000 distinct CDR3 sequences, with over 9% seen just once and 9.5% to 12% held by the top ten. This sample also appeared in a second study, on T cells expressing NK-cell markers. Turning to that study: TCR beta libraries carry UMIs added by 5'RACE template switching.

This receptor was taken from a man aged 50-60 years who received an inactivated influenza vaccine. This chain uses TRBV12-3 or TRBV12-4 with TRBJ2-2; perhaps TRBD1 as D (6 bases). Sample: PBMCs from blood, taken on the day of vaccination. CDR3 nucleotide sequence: TGTGCCAGCACTGCGACAGGAGCGAACACCGGGGAGCTGTTTTTT. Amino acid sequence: CASTATGANTGELFF.